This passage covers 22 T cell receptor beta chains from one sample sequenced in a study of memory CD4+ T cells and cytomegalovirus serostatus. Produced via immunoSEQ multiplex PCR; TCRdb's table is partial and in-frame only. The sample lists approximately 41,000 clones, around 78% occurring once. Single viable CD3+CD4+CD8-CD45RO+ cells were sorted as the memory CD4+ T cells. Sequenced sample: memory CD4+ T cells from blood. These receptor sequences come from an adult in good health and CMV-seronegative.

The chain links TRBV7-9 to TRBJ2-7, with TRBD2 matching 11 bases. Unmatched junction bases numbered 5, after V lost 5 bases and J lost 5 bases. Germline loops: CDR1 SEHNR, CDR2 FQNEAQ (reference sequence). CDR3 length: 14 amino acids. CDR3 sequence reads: CASSLSGREDEQYF. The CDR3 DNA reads TGTGCCAGCAGCCTTAGCGGGAGGGAAGACGAGCAGTACTTC.

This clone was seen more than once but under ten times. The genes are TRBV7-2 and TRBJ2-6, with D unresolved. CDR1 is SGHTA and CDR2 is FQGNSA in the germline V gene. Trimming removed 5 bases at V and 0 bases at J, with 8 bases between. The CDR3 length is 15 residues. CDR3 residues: CASSRTRSGANVLTF. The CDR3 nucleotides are TGTGCCAGCAGCCGGACCCGCTCTGGGGCCAACGTCCTGACTTTC.

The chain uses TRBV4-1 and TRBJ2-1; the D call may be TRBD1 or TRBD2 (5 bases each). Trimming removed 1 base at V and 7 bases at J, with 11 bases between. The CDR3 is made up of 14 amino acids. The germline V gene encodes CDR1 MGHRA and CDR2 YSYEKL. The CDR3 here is CASSQGGSMNEQFF. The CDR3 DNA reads TGCGCCAGCAGCCAAGGGGGGAGCATGAATGAGCAGTTCTTC.

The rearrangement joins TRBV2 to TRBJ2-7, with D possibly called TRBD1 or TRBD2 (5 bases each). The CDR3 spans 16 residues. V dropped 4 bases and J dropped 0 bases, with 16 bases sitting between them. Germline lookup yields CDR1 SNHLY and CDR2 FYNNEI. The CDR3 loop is CASSAEGTPFSYEQYF. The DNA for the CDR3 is TGTGCCAGCAGTGCCGAGGGGACCCCTTTCTCCTACGAGCAGTACTTC.

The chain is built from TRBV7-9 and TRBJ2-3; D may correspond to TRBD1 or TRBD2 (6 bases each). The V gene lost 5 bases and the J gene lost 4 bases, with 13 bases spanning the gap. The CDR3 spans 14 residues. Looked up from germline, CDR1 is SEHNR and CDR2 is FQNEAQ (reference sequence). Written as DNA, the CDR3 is TGTGCCAGCAGCAAGGGGGACTTCGCAGATACGCAGTATTTT. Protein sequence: CASSKGDFADTQYF.

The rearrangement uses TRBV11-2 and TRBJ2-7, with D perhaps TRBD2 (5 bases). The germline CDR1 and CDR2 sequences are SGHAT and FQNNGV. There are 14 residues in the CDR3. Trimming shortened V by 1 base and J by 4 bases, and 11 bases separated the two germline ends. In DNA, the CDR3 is TGTGCCAGCAGCTTAGGAGGGATTAGGTACGAGCAGTACTTC. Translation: CASSLGGIRYEQYF. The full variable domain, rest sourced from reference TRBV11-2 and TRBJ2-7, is EAGVAQSPRYKIIEKRQSVAFWCNPISGHATLYWYQQILGQGPKLLIQFQNNGVVDDSQLPKDRFSAERLKGVDSTLKIQPAKLEDSAVYLCASSLGGIRYEQYFGPGTRLTVT.

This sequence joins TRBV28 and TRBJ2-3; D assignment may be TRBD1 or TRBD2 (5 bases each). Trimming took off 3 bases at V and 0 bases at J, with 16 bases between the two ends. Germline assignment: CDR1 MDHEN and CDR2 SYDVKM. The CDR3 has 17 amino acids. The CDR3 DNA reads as TGTGCCAGCAGTTTCTCGGGGCCTCAAGCAAGCACAGATACGCAGTATTTT. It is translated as CASSFSGPQASTDTQYF.

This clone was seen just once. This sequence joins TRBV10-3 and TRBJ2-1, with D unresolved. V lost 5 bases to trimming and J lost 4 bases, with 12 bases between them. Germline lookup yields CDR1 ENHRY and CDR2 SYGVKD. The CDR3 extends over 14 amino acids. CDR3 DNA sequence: TGTGCCATCAGTCCCGACTTGGGATACAATGAGCAGTTCTTC. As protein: CAISPDLGYNEQFF.

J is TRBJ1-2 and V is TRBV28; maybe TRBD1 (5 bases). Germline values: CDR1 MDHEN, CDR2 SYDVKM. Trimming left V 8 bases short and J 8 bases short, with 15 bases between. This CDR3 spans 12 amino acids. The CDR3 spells CASHAGESGYTF. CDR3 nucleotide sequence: TGTGCCAGCCACGCGGGGGAGTCAGGCTACACCTTC.

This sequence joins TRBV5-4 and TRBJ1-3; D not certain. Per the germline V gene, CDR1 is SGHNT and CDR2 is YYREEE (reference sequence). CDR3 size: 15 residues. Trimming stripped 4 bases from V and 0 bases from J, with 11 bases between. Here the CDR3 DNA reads TGTGCCAGCAGCCCCTTCCCCAGCTCTGGAAACACCATATATTTT. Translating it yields CASSPFPSSGNTIYF.

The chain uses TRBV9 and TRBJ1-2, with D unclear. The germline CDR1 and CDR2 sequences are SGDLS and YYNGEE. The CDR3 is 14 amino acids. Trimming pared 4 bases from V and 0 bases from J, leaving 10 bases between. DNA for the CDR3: TGTGCCAGCAGCCGATCGGTGGCTAACTATGGCTACACCTTC. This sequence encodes CASSRSVANYGYTF. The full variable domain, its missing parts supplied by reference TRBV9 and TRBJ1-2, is DSGVTQTPKHLITATGQRVTLRCSPRSGDLSVYWYQQSLDQGLQFLIQYYNGEERAKGNILERFSAQQFPDLHSELNLSSLELGDSALYFCASSRSVANYGYTFGSGTRLTVV.

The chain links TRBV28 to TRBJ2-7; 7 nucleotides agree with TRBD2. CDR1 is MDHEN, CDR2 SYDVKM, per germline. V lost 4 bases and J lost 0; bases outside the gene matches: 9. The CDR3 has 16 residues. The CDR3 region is CASSWPLAMSSYEQYF. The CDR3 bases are TGTGCCAGCAGTTGGCCACTAGCGATGAGCTCCTACGAGCAGTACTTC.

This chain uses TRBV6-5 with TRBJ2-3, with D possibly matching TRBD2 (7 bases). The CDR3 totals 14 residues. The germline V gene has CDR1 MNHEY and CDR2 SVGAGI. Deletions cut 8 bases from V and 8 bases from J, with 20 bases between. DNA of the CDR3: TGTGCCAGCTCCAAAAGGGGGGGCCGAGGTACGCAGTATTTT. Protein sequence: CASSKRGGRGTQYF.

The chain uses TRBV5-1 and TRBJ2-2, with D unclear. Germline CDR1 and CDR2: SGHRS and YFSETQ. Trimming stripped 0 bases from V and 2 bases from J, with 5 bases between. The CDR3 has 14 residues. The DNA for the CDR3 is TGCGCCAGCAGCTTGGACCCTAACACCGGGGAGCTGTTTTTT. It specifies CASSLDPNTGELFF.

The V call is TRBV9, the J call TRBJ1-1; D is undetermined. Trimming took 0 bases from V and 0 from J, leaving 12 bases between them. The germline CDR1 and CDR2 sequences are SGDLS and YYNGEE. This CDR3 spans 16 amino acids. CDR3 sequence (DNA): TGTGCCAGCAGCGTAGTATCTGGAGGCCTGAACACTGAAGCTTTCTTT. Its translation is CASSVVSGGLNTEAFF.

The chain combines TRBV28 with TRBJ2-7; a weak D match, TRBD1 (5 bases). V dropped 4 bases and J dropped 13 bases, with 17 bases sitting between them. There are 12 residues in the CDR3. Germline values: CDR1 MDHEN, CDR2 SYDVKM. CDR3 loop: CASSSTATSFYF. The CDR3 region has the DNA TGTGCCAGCAGTTCGACAGCGACCTCCTTCTACTTC. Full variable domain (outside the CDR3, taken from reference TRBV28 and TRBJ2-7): DVKVTQSSRYLVKRTGEKVFLECVQDMDHENMFWYRQDPGLGLRLIYFSYDVKMKEKGDIPEGYSVSREKKERFSLILESASTNQTSMYLCASSSTATSFYFGPGTRLTVT.

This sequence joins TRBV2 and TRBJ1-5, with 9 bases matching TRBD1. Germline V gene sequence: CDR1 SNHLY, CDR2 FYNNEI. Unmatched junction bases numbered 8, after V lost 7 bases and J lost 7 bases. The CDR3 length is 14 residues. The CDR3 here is CASTLLDRGQPQHF. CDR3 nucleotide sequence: TGTGCCAGCACACTATTGGACAGGGGACAGCCCCAGCATTTT.

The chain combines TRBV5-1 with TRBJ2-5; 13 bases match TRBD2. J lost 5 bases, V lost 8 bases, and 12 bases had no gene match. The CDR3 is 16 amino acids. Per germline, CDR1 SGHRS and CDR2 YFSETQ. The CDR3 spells CASSPGTSGIGETQYF. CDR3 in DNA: TGCGCCAGTTCTCCCGGGACTAGCGGGATAGGGGAGACCCAGTACTTC.

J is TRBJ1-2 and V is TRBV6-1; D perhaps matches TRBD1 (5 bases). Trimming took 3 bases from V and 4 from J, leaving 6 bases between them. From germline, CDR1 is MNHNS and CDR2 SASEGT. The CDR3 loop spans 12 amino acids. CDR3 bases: TGTGCCAGCAGTGATCAGGGCTATGGCTACACCTTC. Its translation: CASSDQGYGYTF.

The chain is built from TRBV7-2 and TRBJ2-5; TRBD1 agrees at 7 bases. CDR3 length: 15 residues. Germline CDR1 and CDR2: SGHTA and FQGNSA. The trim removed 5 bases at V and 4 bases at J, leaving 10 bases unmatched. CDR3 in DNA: TGTGCCAGCAGCCCCAAAACAGGGGAGCGAGAGACCCAGTACTTC. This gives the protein CASSPKTGERETQYF.

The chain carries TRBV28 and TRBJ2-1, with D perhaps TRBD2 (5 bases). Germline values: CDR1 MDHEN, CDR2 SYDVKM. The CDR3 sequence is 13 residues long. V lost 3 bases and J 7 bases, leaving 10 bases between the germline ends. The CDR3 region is CASSFGGTNEQFF. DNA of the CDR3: TGTGCCAGCAGTTTCGGAGGTACTAATGAGCAGTTCTTC.

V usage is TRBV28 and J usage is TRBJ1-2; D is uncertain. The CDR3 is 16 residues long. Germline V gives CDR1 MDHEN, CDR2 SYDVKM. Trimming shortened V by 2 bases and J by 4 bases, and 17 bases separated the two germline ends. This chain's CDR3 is CASSLPGVDKGYGYTF. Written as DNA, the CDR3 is TGTGCCAGCAGTTTACCGGGTGTTGATAAGGGCTATGGCTACACCTTC.